This T cell receptor beta chain was sequenced in a study of blood T cells in healthy people across ages. This CDR3 region has 15 residues. In germline, CDR1 is SGHTA, CDR2 FQGNSA. V was shortened by 4 bases and J by 7 bases, with 19 bases between the two germline ends. The count of this clonotype is one. A second roughly 7 to 11 cycle PCR used barcoded and J-beta primers. TCRdb re-called the 5' RACE reads through MiXCR, storing one row per CDR3 protein. Of 1.8 million or so distinct CDR3 sequences in the sample, about two fifths were seen once. The sample comprised blood. The sequence was collected from a human donor in good health. J is TRBJ1-2 and V is TRBV7-2; D is possibly TRBD1 (6 bases). As DNA, the CDR3 is TGTGCCAGCAGCTCAATTCGGGGGGCGCAAGTTGGCTACACCTTC. Amino acid sequence: CASSSIRGAQVGYTF.